The clone carrying this T cell receptor beta chain has just a few counts. Its antigen remains unknown. This sample stems from a study of T and B cells in COVID-19 patients. For the study at large: Most recovered patients had mild to moderate COVID-19 treated as outpatients.

Findings and caveats of the study: At recovery TRB diversity and richness exceeded healthy donors, after highly clonal active COVID-19 repertoires. No sequencing was yet done of CD4+, regulatory or CD8+ subsets, or of SARS-CoV-2-responsive or tetramer+ sorted cells.

Trimming took off 7 bases at V and 4 bases at J, with 7 bases between the two ends. The length of the CDR3 is 11 residues. TRB was amplified from approximately 250-480 ng of blood genomic DNA. TRB rearrangements were amplified by multiplex PCR with BIOMED2 TRB-A/B primers. Via MiXCR, TCRdb re-called the multiplex PCR reads, giving one row per CDR3 protein. The sample includes around 6,000 distinct CDR3 sequences, 25% to 35% of them seen just once. Sequenced sample: blood. The clonotype comes from a human donor with active COVID-19. The donor label of this sample is uncertain. The chain combines TRBV12-3 or TRBV12-4 with TRBJ1-1; D ambiguous. The CDR3 nucleotides are TGTGCCAGCAAAAAACTCACTGAAGCTTTCTTT. Translated, it gives CASKKLTEAFF.